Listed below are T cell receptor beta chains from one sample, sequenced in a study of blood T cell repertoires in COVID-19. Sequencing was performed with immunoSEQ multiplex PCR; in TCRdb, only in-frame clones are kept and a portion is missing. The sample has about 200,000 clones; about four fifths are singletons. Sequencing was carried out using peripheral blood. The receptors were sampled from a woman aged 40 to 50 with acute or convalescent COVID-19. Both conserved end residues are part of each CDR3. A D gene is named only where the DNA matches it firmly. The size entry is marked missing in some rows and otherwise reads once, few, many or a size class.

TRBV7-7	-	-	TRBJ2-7	CASSLSLATEQYF	TGTGCCAGCAGCTTAAGCCTAGCCACCGAGCAGTACTTC
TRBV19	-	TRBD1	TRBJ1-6	CASSLGQGLGPLHF	TGTGCCAGTAGTTTGGGACAGGGCCTTGGGCCCCTCCACTTT
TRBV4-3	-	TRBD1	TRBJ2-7	CASSQGRTTGGYEQYF	TGCGCCAGCAGCCAAGGACGCACCACAGGGGGCTACGAGCAGTACTTC
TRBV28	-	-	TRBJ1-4	CASRIGATNEKLFF	TGTGCCAGCAGGATAGGGGCAACTAATGAAAAACTGTTTTTT
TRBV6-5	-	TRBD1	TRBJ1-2	CASRPGGGQALVYTF	TGTGCCAGCAGACCCGGCGGGGGACAGGCTCTGGTCTACACCTTC
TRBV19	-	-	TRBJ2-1	CASSIVRTGEQFF	TGTGCCAGTAGTATAGTTAGGACTGGAGAGCAGTTCTTC
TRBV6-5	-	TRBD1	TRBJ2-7	CASSQGVSYEQYF	TGTGCCAGCAGTCAGGGGGTATCCTACGAGCAGTACTTC
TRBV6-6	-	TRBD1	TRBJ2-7	CASRMTGGYEQYF	TGTGCCAGCCGTATGACAGGGGGGTACGAGCAGTACTTC
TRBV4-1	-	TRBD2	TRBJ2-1	CASSDETSGSSNEQFF	TGCGCCAGCAGCGATGAGACTAGCGGGAGTTCAAATGAGCAGTTCTTC
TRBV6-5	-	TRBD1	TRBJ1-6	CASSYPTGDLSPLHF	TGTGCCAGCAGTTACCCGACAGGGGATCTGTCACCCCTCCACTTT
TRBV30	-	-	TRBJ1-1	CAWSLGQGEAFF	TGTGCCTGGAGCCTAGGGCAGGGTGAAGCTTTCTTT
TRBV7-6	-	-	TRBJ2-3	CASSLVYGGIVGDTQYF	TGTGCCAGCAGCTTAGTCTATGGCGGGATTGTAGGGGATACGCAGTATTTT
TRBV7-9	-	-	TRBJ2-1	CASSLSGGNEQFF	TGTGCCAGCAGCTTAAGCGGAGGGAATGAGCAGTTCTTC
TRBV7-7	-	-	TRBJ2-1	CASSLEESSYNEQFF	TGTGCCAGCAGCTTAGAGGAGAGCTCCTACAATGAGCAGTTCTTC
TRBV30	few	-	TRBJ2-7	CAWSRDTGTYEQYF	TGTGCCTGGAGCCGGGACACCGGTACCTACGAGCAGTACTTC
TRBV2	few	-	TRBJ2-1	CASSERGGGRSNEQFF	TGTGCCAGCAGTGAACGCGGGGGCGGGAGAAGCAATGAGCAGTTCTTC
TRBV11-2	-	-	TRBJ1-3	CASTLWSGAGNTIYF	TGTGCCAGCACTTTGTGGTCGGGAGCTGGAAACACCATATATTTT
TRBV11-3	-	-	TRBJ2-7	CASTHFEGTAYEQYF	TGTGCCAGCACCCACTTTGAGGGTACCGCCTACGAGCAGTACTTC
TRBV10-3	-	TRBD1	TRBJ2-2	CAITRQGLANTGELFF	TGTGCCATCACCCGACAGGGGCTCGCGAACACCGGGGAGCTGTTTTTT